Sequencing of this T cell receptor (beta chain) was carried out in a study of blood T cells in healthy people across ages. The second PCR ran roughly 7 to 11 cycles with a sample-barcoded 5' primer and J-beta primers. TCRdb processed the 5' RACE reads anew with MiXCR; each CDR3 protein has one entry. The repertoire holds around 1,800,000 distinct CDR3 sequences, roughly 43% seen once, with roughly 23% in the top ten. The V gene lost 0 bases and the J gene lost 2 bases, with 11 bases spanning the gap. The CDR3 spans 15 residues. Germline V gene lookup returns CDR1 DFQATT and CDR2 SNEGSKA (reference sequence).

This TCR was sampled from a human donor in good health. The sequenced sample was blood. V is TRBV20-1 and J is TRBJ2-1; the D is unclear. The CDR3 region has the DNA TGCAGTGCTAGAGATCGCAGGTTAGCCTACAATGAGCAGTTCTTC. This gives the protein CSARDRRLAYNEQFF.